This TCR beta chain emerged from a study of beta chain features in type 1 diabetes. Findings and caveats of the study: Researchers report that Type 1 diabetes patients had moderately but significantly shorter TCRB CDR3s across all four CD4+ subsets.

Expressed TCRB transcripts got sequenced, as all isolated RNA was reverse transcribed. Data came from immunoSEQ multiplex PCR; TCRdb stores just in-frame clones and leaves some out. Altogether under 300,000 clones are present, roughly a tenth being singletons, with the ten largest covering around 0.017%. In germline, CDR1 is LNHDA, CDR2 SQIVND (reference sequence). The CDR3 is made up of 13 amino acids. The ends lost 3 bases at V and 4 bases at J; junction bases unmatched: 0. Comments on this clone: Its specificity is unknown.

The receptor was isolated from a young man with type 1 diabetes. The sequencing sample was made of naive CD4+ T cells from blood. The chain combines TRBV19 with TRBJ1-5; 7 nucleotides match TRBD1. As DNA, the CDR3 is TGTGCCAGTAGTATGGACAGGAATCAGCCCCAGCATTTT. Its translation: CASSMDRNQPQHF.